These 28 T cell receptor beta chains were sequenced from one sample in a study of control samples from healthy donors and cancer patients. Produced via immunoSEQ multiplex PCR; TCRdb's table is partial and in-frame only. The data hold some 140,000 clones, with about 94% observed a single time. The specimen sequenced was blood. The receptors derive from a man in his forties or fifties in good health.

The table lists this clone with a few counts. The chain joins TRBV4-1 to TRBJ1-3; 8 bases line up with TRBD1. This CDR3 has 19 amino acids. With V trimmed by 4 bases and J by 2 bases, 16 bases remained unmatched. Germline-derived CDR1 and CDR2 are MGHRA and YSYEKL. CDR3 sequence: CASSPLGQGPIITGNTIYF. CDR3 coding DNA: TGCGCCAGCAGCCCTTTAGGACAGGGACCAATTATCACTGGAAACACCATATATTTT.

The V and J genes are TRBV19 and TRBJ2-7; D unresolved. Trimming stripped 5 bases from V and 3 bases from J, with 14 bases between. There are 14 residues in the CDR3. Germline V CDR1 and CDR2: LNHDA, SQIVND (reference sequence). The CDR3 region is CASSLLHNDYEQYF. The CDR3 DNA reads TGTGCCAGTAGTTTACTCCACAATGACTACGAGCAGTACTTC.

This chain links TRBV6-5 with TRBJ2-1; 8 nucleotides line up with TRBD2. The CDR3 extends over 15 amino acids. Per germline, CDR1 MNHEY and CDR2 SVGAGI. Unmatched junction bases numbered 12, after V lost 7 bases and J lost 7 bases. CDR3 amino acids: CASTTGGGAPNEQFF. The CDR3 DNA reads TGTGCCAGCACCACGGGAGGGGGGGCCCCAAATGAGCAGTTCTTC.

The gene calls are TRBV5-5 and TRBJ2-2; no clear D gene. The V end was cut by 1 base, the J end by 3 bases, with 10 bases between. Looked up from germline, CDR1 is SGHKS and CDR2 is YYEKEE (reference sequence). CDR3 size: 15 residues. The CDR3, as DNA: TGTGCCAGCAGCTTGAATACCGGATACACCGGGGAGCTGTTTTTT. Its protein product is CASSLNTGYTGELFF.

V gene TRBV30 combines with J gene TRBJ1-4; D perhaps matches TRBD1 (6 bases). V shed 4 bases and J shed 4 bases, with 10 bases lying between them. The CDR3 is made up of 13 amino acids. The germline V gene has CDR1 GTSNPN and CDR2 SVGIG (reference sequence). For the CDR3, the DNA is TGTGCCTGGACAACAGGGATTAATGAAAAACTGTTTTTT. Protein sequence: CAWTTGINEKLFF. The complete variable domain, with remaining parts taken from reference TRBV30 and TRBJ1-4, reads SQTIHQWPATLVQPVGSPLSLECTVEGTSNPNLYWYRQAAGRGLQLLFYSVGIGQISSEVPQNLSASRPQDRQFILSSKKLLLSDSGFYLCAWTTGINEKLFFGSGTQLSVL.

This sequence joins TRBV19 and TRBJ1-1, with D unclear. The V end was cut by 5 bases, the J end by 0 bases, with 16 bases between. CDR1 is LNHDA and CDR2 is SQIVND in the germline V gene (reference sequence). The length of the CDR3 is 16 residues. In DNA, the CDR3 is TGTGCCAGTAGTCCGAAATACACTTTCCTGAACACTGAAGCTTTCTTT. Its protein is CASSPKYTFLNTEAFF. The full variable domain, in which reference TRBV19 and TRBJ1-1 provide the parts outside the CDR3, is DGGITQSPKYLFRKEGQNVTLSCEQNLNHDAMYWYRQDPGQGLRLIYYSQIVNDFQKGDIAEGYSVSREKKESFPLTVTSAQKNPTAFYLCASSPKYTFLNTEAFFGQGTRLTVV.

The V call is TRBV18, the J call TRBJ1-3; 8 bases are shared with TRBD1. V was clipped by 5 bases and J by 4 bases; unmatched bases: 10. Germline CDR1 is KGHSH and CDR2 is LQKENI. The length of the CDR3 is 16 residues. CDR3 DNA: TGTGCCAGCTCATCCCGGACAGGGTTATACGGAAACACCATATATTTT. Its protein product is CASSSRTGLYGNTIYF.

The rearrangement joins TRBV5-1 to TRBJ2-2; D may be TRBD1 (6 bases). V lost 0 bases to trimming and J lost 6 bases, with 12 bases between them. Per germline, CDR1 SGHRS and CDR2 YFSETQ. This CDR3 has 15 residues. CDR3 coding DNA: TGCGCCAGCAGCTTGGATGGACAGACCGCCGGGGAGCTGTTTTTT. Translating gives CASSLDGQTAGELFF.

This chain uses TRBV20-1 with TRBJ2-3, with D unclear. The V end was cut by 5 bases, the J end by 5 bases, with 5 bases between. CDR1 is DFQATT, CDR2 SNEGSKA, per germline (reference sequence). CDR3 length: 10 amino acids. The CDR3 nucleotides are TGCAGTGCTGTAAAAGATACGCAGTATTTT. It encodes CSAVKDTQYF.

The chain has TRBV10-3 and TRBJ1-3; the D is unclear. V lost 5 bases and J 0 bases, leaving 11 bases between the germline ends. Per the germline V gene, CDR1 is ENHRY and CDR2 is SYGVKD. CDR3 length: 15 amino acids. The CDR3 protein is CAISSPRSSGNTIYF. The CDR3 DNA reads as TGTGCCATCAGTTCGCCGAGGAGCTCTGGAAACACCATATATTTT.

The chain employs TRBV30 and TRBJ1-5, with D perhaps TRBD1 (5 bases). CDR1 and CDR2 from the germline V gene are GTSNPN and SVGIG (reference sequence). V lost 0 bases to trimming and J lost 7 bases, with 10 bases between them. The CDR3 is 13 residues long. The chain's CDR3 is CAWSVRGTQPQHF. The CDR3 DNA is TGTGCCTGGAGTGTAAGGGGTACCCAGCCCCAGCATTTT.

The chain employs TRBV30 and TRBJ2-6; D remains unclear. The V gene lost 4 bases and the J gene lost 0 bases, with 10 bases spanning the gap. Germline-derived CDR1 and CDR2 are GTSNPN and SVGIG (reference sequence). The CDR3 has 15 amino acids. In DNA, the CDR3 is TGTGCCTGGACCCCTGGTACCTCTGGGGCCAACGTCCTGACTTTC. It is translated as CAWTPGTSGANVLTF. Looking up the rest from reference TRBV30 and TRBJ2-6 gives the full variable domain: SQTIHQWPATLVQPVGSPLSLECTVEGTSNPNLYWYRQAAGRGLQLLFYSVGIGQISSEVPQNLSASRPQDRQFILSSKKLLLSDSGFYLCAWTPGTSGANVLTFGAGSRLTVL.

The chain joins TRBV14 to TRBJ1-2; tentative D call: TRBD1 (5 bases). The germline V gene encodes CDR1 SGHDN and CDR2 FVKESK. V lost 4 bases and J 0 bases, leaving 12 bases between the germline ends. This CDR3 is built from 15 residues. This CDR3 is CASSRIGRANYGYTF. As DNA, the CDR3 is TGTGCCAGCAGCCGAATAGGCAGGGCTAACTATGGCTACACCTTC.

Note on this clone: Relative to the germline gene, one junction end is altered; a read error may explain this. V gene TRBV5-1 combines with J gene TRBJ2-2; D assignment may be TRBD1 or TRBD2 (5 bases each). The germline gives CDR1 SGHRS, CDR2 YFSETQ. This CDR3 contains 16 residues. CDR3 sequence (DNA): TGCGCCAGCCTTTACCTGGGACCCATGGAACACCGGGGAGCTGTTTTT. It yields the protein CASLYLGPMEHRGAVF.

The chain recombines TRBV11-3 with TRBJ2-2; weak D call: TRBD2 (6 bases). Germline loops: CDR1 SGHNT, CDR2 YENEEA. Trimming removed 0 bases from V and 5 bases from J, with 10 bases in between. There are 15 residues in the CDR3. The DNA of the CDR3 is TGTGCCAGCAGCTTAGATGTCGGGGGAACCGGGGAGCTGTTTTTT. It encodes CASSLDVGGTGELFF.

In nucleotides, the CDR3 is TGTGCCAGTACCCAGGGGGGCCGGACCACAGATACGCAGTATTTT. As protein: CASTQGGRTTDTQYF. The chain couples TRBV19 to TRBJ2-3, with D possibly TRBD1 on 7 matching bases. This CDR3 comprises 15 residues. The V end was cut by 7 bases, the J end by 2 bases, with 16 bases between. Germline CDR1 is LNHDA and CDR2 is SQIVND (reference sequence).

The chain employs TRBV4-3 and TRBJ1-6, with D hard to call. V lost 0 bases, J lost 1 base, and 4 bases lay in between. CDR3 size: 15 residues. Germline CDR1 reads LGHNA; CDR2 reads YSLEER. CDR3 in DNA: TGCGCCAGCAGCCAAGATAGGTCCTATAATTCACCCCTCCACTTT. Amino acid sequence: CASSQDRSYNSPLHF.

J is TRBJ2-7 and V is TRBV5-1, with TRBD2 as a possible D gene (5 bases). V was trimmed by 4 bases and J by 5 bases, leaving 10 bases between them. This CDR3 region has 12 residues. The germline V gene has CDR1 SGHRS and CDR2 YFSETQ. The CDR3 is CASSGEWDEQYF. The CDR3 DNA reads TGCGCCAGCAGCGGGGAGTGGGACGAGCAGTACTTC.

The V and J genes are TRBV28 and TRBJ2-1, with D uncertain. This CDR3 spans 15 amino acids. Germline-derived CDR1 and CDR2 are MDHEN and SYDVKM. The ends were cut back, 2 bases at V and 0 bases at J, with 8 bases in the middle. The CDR3 DNA is TGTGCCAGCAGTTTAGTAGGAGCCTCCTACAATGAGCAGTTCTTC. This sequence encodes CASSLVGASYNEQFF.

This clone showed up just once. The gene calls are TRBV7-9 and TRBJ2-3; possible D gene TRBD1, 5 bases. This CDR3 spans 10 amino acids. Germline-derived CDR1 and CDR2 are SEHNR and FQNEAQ (reference sequence). Deletions cut 4 bases from V and 9 bases from J, with 5 bases between. Here the CDR3 reads CASSWGTQYF. CDR3 nucleotide sequence: TGTGCCAGCAGCTGGGGCACGCAGTATTTT.

V usage is TRBV4-1 and J usage is TRBJ1-2, with D possibly TRBD1 on 6 matching bases. This CDR3 region has 16 residues. Between the trimmed V and J ends, which lost 0 bases and 2 bases, there was a span of 13 bases. Germline CDR1 reads MGHRA; CDR2 reads YSYEKL. In nucleotides, the CDR3 is TGCGCCAGCAGCCAAGATGTGTTGAGGGGGAACTATGGCTACACCTTC. Translating gives CASSQDVLRGNYGYTF.

This chain links TRBV24-1 with TRBJ2-1, with TRBD2 identical over 10 bases. V shed 7 bases, J shed 6 bases, and the junction held 2 bases outside the gene matches. The germline V gene encodes CDR1 KGHDR and CDR2 SFDVKD. The CDR3 sequence is 13 residues long. The CDR3 region is CATRAGGGNEQFF. Here the CDR3 DNA reads TGTGCCACCAGAGCGGGGGGGGGCAATGAGCAGTTCTTC.

The chain has TRBV19 and TRBJ2-6; the D is unclear. Germline V gene sequence: CDR1 LNHDA, CDR2 SQIVND (reference sequence). V lost 6 bases and J 6 bases, leaving 12 bases between the germline ends. This CDR3 comprises 14 residues. The CDR3 protein is CASSFLPEANVLTF. The CDR3 nucleotides read TGTGCCAGTAGCTTCCTTCCGGAGGCCAACGTCCTGACTTTC. Full variable domain (missing parts from reference TRBV19 and TRBJ2-6): DGGITQSPKYLFRKEGQNVTLSCEQNLNHDAMYWYRQDPGQGLRLIYYSQIVNDFQKGDIAEGYSVSREKKESFPLTVTSAQKNPTAFYLCASSFLPEANVLTFGAGSRLTVL.

The CDR3 loop reads CASGTSGGTYNEQFF. In DNA, the CDR3 is TGTGCCAGCGGGACTAGCGGGGGGACATACAATGAGCAGTTCTTC. The V call is TRBV6-5, the J call TRBJ2-1; 15 nucleotides agree with TRBD2. CDR1 is MNHEY and CDR2 is SVGAGI in the germline V gene. The V gene end was trimmed by 8 bases and the J gene end by 4 bases; junction bases not matched to a gene: 3. This CDR3 is built from 15 residues.

CDR3: CAIRGRSYNEQFF. The CDR3 region has the DNA TGTGCCATCCGGGGCCGCTCCTACAATGAGCAGTTCTTC. This chain links TRBV6-5 with TRBJ2-1; the D call may be TRBD1 or TRBD2 (5 bases each). Germline V gives CDR1 MNHEY, CDR2 SVGAGI. The CDR3 is 13 amino acids. Trimming stripped 10 bases from V and 0 bases from J, with 10 bases between.

The rearrangement links TRBV28 to TRBJ1-1; D is perhaps TRBD1 (6 bases). Germline loops: CDR1 MDHEN, CDR2 SYDVKM. V dropped 3 bases and J dropped 1 base, with 24 bases sitting between them. The CDR3 sequence is 19 residues long. CDR3 sequence: CASSFGSFNIQGTNTEAFF. CDR3 sequence (DNA): TGTGCCAGCAGTTTCGGATCCTTCAATATACAGGGAACGAACACTGAAGCTTTCTTT.

The chain combines TRBV19 with TRBJ2-1; D is ambiguous. Germline V lookup: CDR1 LNHDA, CDR2 SQIVND (reference sequence). V was shortened by 3 bases and J by 5 bases, with 11 bases between the two germline ends. The CDR3 has 14 amino acids. CDR3: CASSIIGLNNEQFF. CDR3 DNA: TGTGCCAGTAGTATCATCGGGCTGAACAATGAGCAGTTCTTC. Filled out from reference TRBV19 and TRBJ2-1, the complete variable domain reads DGGITQSPKYLFRKEGQNVTLSCEQNLNHDAMYWYRQDPGQGLRLIYYSQIVNDFQKGDIAEGYSVSREKKESFPLTVTSAQKNPTAFYLCASSIIGLNNEQFFGPGTRLTVL.

CDR3: CASSLSGVDTEAFF. The CDR3 DNA sequence: TGCGCCAGCAGCTTGTCTGGGGTGGACACTGAAGCTTTCTTT. The chain has TRBV5-1 and TRBJ1-1, with D unclear. From germline, CDR1 is SGHRS and CDR2 YFSETQ. Trimming left V 1 base short and J 3 bases short, with 10 bases between. The CDR3 consists of 14 residues.